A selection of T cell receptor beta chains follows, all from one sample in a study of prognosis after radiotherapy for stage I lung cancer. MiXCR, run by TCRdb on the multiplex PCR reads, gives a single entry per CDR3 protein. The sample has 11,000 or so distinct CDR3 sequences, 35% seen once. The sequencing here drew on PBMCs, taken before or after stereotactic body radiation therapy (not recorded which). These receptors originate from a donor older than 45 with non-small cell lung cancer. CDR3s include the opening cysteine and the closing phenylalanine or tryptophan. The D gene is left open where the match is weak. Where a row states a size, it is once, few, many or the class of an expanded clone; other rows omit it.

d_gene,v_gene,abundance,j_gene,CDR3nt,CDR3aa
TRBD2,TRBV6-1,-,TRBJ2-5,TGTGCCAGCAGACCCGGGACTAGCGGGGGGTGGGAGACCCAGTACTTC,CASRPGTSGGWETQYF
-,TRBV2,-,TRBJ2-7,TGTGCCAGCAGTGTAGGAGGCCCCTACGAGCAGTACTTC,CASSVGGPYEQYF
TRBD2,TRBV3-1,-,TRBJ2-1,TGTGCCAGCAGCCAAGATCATAGCGGGAAGGTGTTCTTC,CASSQDHSGKVFF
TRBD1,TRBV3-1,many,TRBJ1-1,TGTGCCAGCAGCCAAGATTTTACAGGGGAGAGGAACACTGAAGCTTTCTTT,CASSQDFTGERNTEAFF
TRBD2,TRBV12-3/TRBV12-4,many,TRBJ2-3,TGTGCCAGCAGGGCGGGACTAGCGAACGCAGATACGCAGTATTTT,CASRAGLANADTQYF
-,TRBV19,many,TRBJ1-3,TGTGCCAGTAGTATGTCGGGCCTCTCTGGAAACACCATATATTTT,CASSMSGLSGNTIYF
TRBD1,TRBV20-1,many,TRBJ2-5,TGCAGTGCTAGATCACCACAGGGGTGGGAGACCCAGTACTTC,CSARSPQGWETQYF
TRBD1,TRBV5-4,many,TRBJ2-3,TGTGCCAGCAGCCAAACAGGGGGCAAAGATACGCAGTATTTT,CASSQTGGKDTQYF
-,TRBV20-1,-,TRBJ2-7,TGCAGTGCTAGGGAGGGGACCAGACCCACCAACGAGCAGTACTTC,CSAREGTRPTNEQYF
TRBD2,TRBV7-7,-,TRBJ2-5,TGTGCTAGCAGCCCCGAGACTAGCGGGATTTGGACCCAGTACTTC,CASSPETSGIWTQYF
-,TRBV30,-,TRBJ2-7,TGTGCCTGGAGTCCACTCAGCGGGCCGTCCCACGAGCAGTACTTC,CAWSPLSGPSHEQYF
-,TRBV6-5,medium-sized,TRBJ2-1,TGTGCCAGCAGTTACTCGACATACAATGAGCAGTTCTTC,CASSYSTYNEQFF
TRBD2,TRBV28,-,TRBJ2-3,TGTGCCAGCAGTGCCGCAACTCTAGCGGGAGTTGATACGCAGTATTTT,CASSAATLAGVDTQYF
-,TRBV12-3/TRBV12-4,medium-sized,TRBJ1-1,TGTGCCAGCAGTTTAAGTGTTTTTATGAACACTGAAGCTTTCTTT,CASSLSVFMNTEAFF
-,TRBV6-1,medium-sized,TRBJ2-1,TGTGCCAGCAGTCATGATACCTCCTACAATGAGCAGTTCTTC,CASSHDTSYNEQFF
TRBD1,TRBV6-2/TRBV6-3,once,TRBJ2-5,TGTGCCAGCAGGGTTGCCGGGACAGGGGGAGAGACCCAGTACTTC,CASRVAGTGGETQYF
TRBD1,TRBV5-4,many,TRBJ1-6,TGTGCCAGCAGCTCTACGGACAGGAATCCCTATAATTCACCCCTCCACTTT,CASSSTDRNPYNSPLHF
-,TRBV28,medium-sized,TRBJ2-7,TGTGCCAGCAGGCCGAATGGGGGTACCTACGAGCAGTACTTC,CASRPNGGTYEQYF
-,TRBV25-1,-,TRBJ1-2,TGTGCCAGCAGTGACTGGGCGAAGGCGTATGGCTACACCTTC,CASSDWAKAYGYTF
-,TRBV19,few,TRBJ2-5,TGTGCCAGTAGTATAGCCACAGTGGGAGGCGGGACCCAGTACTTC,CASSIATVGGGTQYF
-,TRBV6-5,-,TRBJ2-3,TGTGCCAGCAGTTACACCCCTCGCGGCACAGATACGCAGTATTTT,CASSYTPRGTDTQYF
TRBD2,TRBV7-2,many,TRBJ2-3,TGTGCCAGCAGCTTAGGCGTACTAGCGGGAGCATCAGATACGCAGTATTTT,CASSLGVLAGASDTQYF
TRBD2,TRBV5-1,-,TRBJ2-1,TGCGCCAGCACCCGGGGGGGCGGTAGCAACTACAATGAGCAGTTCTTC,CASTRGGGSNYNEQFF
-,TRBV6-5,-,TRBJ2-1,TGTGCCAGCAGTTACGGGGGGAGCTCCTACAATGAGCAGTTCTTC,CASSYGGSSYNEQFF
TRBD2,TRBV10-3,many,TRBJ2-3,TGTGCCATCAGTGATGGGGGAGGGCCAGATACGCAGTATTTT,CAISDGGGPDTQYF